The 31 T cell receptor beta chains below were found in one sample sequenced in a study of control samples from healthy donors and cancer patients. TCRdb's table, derived via immunoSEQ multiplex PCR, lists solely in-frame clones and lacks some. The sample carries roughly 88,000 clones, over 85% recorded once. The sample taken for sequencing was blood. These TCRs come from a man younger than 35 in good health.

The chain uses TRBV6-2 or TRBV6-3 and TRBJ1-3, with a possible D match to TRBD1 (6 bases). The CDR3 covers 16 residues. The V gene's germline CDR1 is MNHEY and CDR2 SVGEGT. V was clipped by 6 bases and J by 0 bases, with 15 bases between them. The CDR3 loop reads CASSPGGAPSGNTIYF. In DNA, the CDR3 is TGTGCCAGCAGCCCTGGGGGGGCCCCCTCTGGAAACACCATATATTTT.

The chain joins TRBV3-1 (or the pseudogene TRBV3-2) to TRBJ1-1; D call uncertain. V was shortened by 0 bases and J by 5 bases, with 13 bases between the two germline ends. The germline gives CDR1 LGHDT, CDR2 YNNKEL (reference sequence). The CDR3 is 15 residues long. The CDR3 DNA reads as TGTGCCAGCAGCCAAGATAACAGATTGGGTACTGAAGCTTTCTTT. Translated: CASSQDNRLGTEAFF.

The chain recombines TRBV11-2 with TRBJ1-2; D is undetermined. This CDR3 spans 13 amino acids. Per the germline V gene, CDR1 is SGHAT and CDR2 is FQNNGV. Trimming cost V 5 bases and J 5 bases, with 12 bases left between them. This CDR3 reads CASSAGVGYGYTF. The CDR3 bases are TGTGCCAGCAGCGCCGGTGTAGGATATGGCTACACCTTC.

The chain uses TRBV3-1 (or the pseudogene TRBV3-2) and TRBJ2-1; D remains unclear. The germline CDR1 and CDR2 sequences are LGHDT and YNNKEL (reference sequence). The CDR3 extends over 12 amino acids. V was cut by 7 bases and J by 6 bases, with 10 bases left in between. This CDR3 is CASNRPGNEQFF. CDR3 bases: TGTGCCAGCAACCGCCCGGGCAATGAGCAGTTCTTC.

The chain has TRBV7-9 and TRBJ1-1, with D hard to call. V shed 4 bases and J shed 3 bases, with 15 bases lying between them. CDR1 is SEHNR and CDR2 is FQNEAQ in the germline V gene (reference sequence). The length of the CDR3 is 15 residues. CDR3 loop: CASSSPSIDHTEAFF. The DNA for the CDR3 is TGTGCCAGCAGCTCCCCCTCCATTGACCACACTGAAGCTTTCTTT.

The table lists this clone with a count of one. The chain joins TRBV7-9 to TRBJ2-3; D possibly corresponds to TRBD2 (6 bases). Trimming shortened V by 5 bases and J by 3 bases, and 9 bases separated the two germline ends. The germline V gene encodes CDR1 SEHNR and CDR2 FQNEAQ (reference sequence). This CDR3 is 13 amino acids long. The CDR3 DNA is TGTGCCAGCAGCATGGGGACTACAGATACGCAGTATTTT. This translates into CASSMGTTDTQYF. The full variable domain, rest sourced from reference TRBV7-9 and TRBJ2-3, is DTGVSQNPRHKITKRGQNVTFRCDPISEHNRLYWYRQTLGQGPEFLTYFQNEAQLEKSRLLSDRFSAERPKGSFSTLEIQRTEQGDSAMYLCASSMGTTDTQYFGPGTRLTVL.

The chain recombines TRBV7-2 with TRBJ1-1; D is ambiguous. Germline V gene lookup returns CDR1 SGHTA and CDR2 FQGNSA. V was trimmed by 0 bases and J by 3 bases, leaving 17 bases between them. The CDR3 runs to 17 residues. CDR3 coding DNA: TGTGCCAGCAGCTTAGCGCTAAGGTGGCAAATGGACACTGAAGCTTTCTTT. Protein product: CASSLALRWQMDTEAFF.

The rearrangement links TRBV12-3 or TRBV12-4 to TRBJ1-2, with D perhaps matching TRBD1 (5 bases). This CDR3 is 12 amino acids long. V gave up 5 bases and J gave up 4 bases, with 8 bases separating them. The CDR3 is CASSPDSYGYTF. CDR3 DNA sequence: TGTGCCAGCAGTCCTGACAGCTATGGCTACACCTTC.

This rearrangement joins TRBV7-3 to TRBJ2-1; D not certain. Germline V gene lookup returns CDR1 SGHTA and CDR2 FQGTGA. V was clipped by 1 base and J by 4 bases, with 8 bases between them. The CDR3 is 14 residues long. This CDR3 is CASSLNGEYNEQFF. The CDR3 DNA reads TGTGCCAGCAGCTTAAATGGAGAGTACAATGAGCAGTTCTTC.

J is TRBJ1-4 and V is TRBV27, with D unclear. This CDR3 spans 15 amino acids. V gave up 3 bases and J gave up 4 bases, with 12 bases separating them. Germline assignment: CDR1 MNHEY and CDR2 SMNVEV (reference sequence). The CDR3 DNA follows: TGTGCCAGCAGTTTGTTGGGGTCTGGTAATGAAAAACTGTTTTTT. Translating it yields CASSLLGSGNEKLFF.

The chain employs TRBV7-2 and TRBJ1-5, with a weak D call TRBD1 (5 bases). V lost 5 bases and J lost 3, with 14 bases in between. CDR3 length equals 15 residues. The germline gives CDR1 SGHTA, CDR2 FQGNSA. CDR3 protein: CASSRKQEINQPQHF. The CDR3 region has the DNA TGTGCCAGCAGCCGGAAACAGGAGATCAATCAGCCCCAGCATTTT.

The rearrangement uses TRBV5-8 and TRBJ1-3; no firm D call. The germline V and J ends were trimmed by 4 bases and 0 bases, with 11 bases remaining between them. The CDR3 totals 15 residues. Germline CDR1 and CDR2: SGHTS and YDEGEE. The CDR3 region is CASSPRNPSGNTIYF. CDR3 nucleotide sequence: TGTGCCAGCAGCCCTCGAAACCCCTCTGGAAACACCATATATTTT.

J is TRBJ1-5 and V is TRBV11-2; D is ambiguous. Per germline, CDR1 SGHAT and CDR2 FQNNGV. This CDR3 spans 13 amino acids. Trimming cost V 2 bases and J 5 bases, with 7 bases left between them. CDR3 DNA: TGTGCCAGCAGCTTAAGGCCAGATCAGCCCCAGCATTTT. Amino acids: CASSLRPDQPQHF.

This chain links TRBV19 with TRBJ1-1; TRBD1 matches at 9 bases. The CDR3 loop spans 15 amino acids. With 3 bases clipped from V and 1 base from J, the junction kept 3 bases outside the gene matches. Germline lookup yields CDR1 LNHDA and CDR2 SQIVND (reference sequence). The CDR3 loop reads CASSIGGQGNTEAFF. The CDR3 coding sequence is TGTGCCAGTAGTATTGGGGGACAGGGGAACACTGAAGCTTTCTTT.

The CDR3 coding sequence is TGTGCCAGCAGACGGAATAACTACGAGCAGTACTTC. This sequence encodes CASRRNNYEQYF. The gene calls are TRBV14 and TRBJ2-7; D uncertain. V shed 6 bases and J shed 3 bases, with 9 bases lying between them. This CDR3 is 12 amino acids long. Germline V gene lookup returns CDR1 SGHDN and CDR2 FVKESK.

The V gene is TRBV7-9, the J gene TRBJ1-2, with D tentatively TRBD1 (5 bases). Germline V CDR1 and CDR2: SEHNR, FQNEAQ (reference sequence). There are 12 residues in the CDR3. The V end lost 5 bases, the J end lost 7 bases, and 11 bases lay between the germline ends. As DNA, the CDR3 is TGTGCCAGCAGCCGGGACGGAAGTGGCTACACCTTC. It translates to CASSRDGSGYTF.

J is TRBJ2-1 and V is TRBV19; TRBD2 agrees at 10 bases. Trimming at V came to 0 bases and at J to 3 bases, leaving 5 bases not matched to a gene. CDR3 length: 17 amino acids. The V gene's germline CDR1 is LNHDA and CDR2 SQIVND (reference sequence). Here the CDR3 DNA reads TGTGCCAGTAGTATAGATATAGCGGGGGGAAACTACAATGAGCAGTTCTTC. This encodes CASSIDIAGGNYNEQFF. Drawing the rest from reference TRBV19 and TRBJ2-1, the complete variable domain is DGGITQSPKYLFRKEGQNVTLSCEQNLNHDAMYWYRQDPGQGLRLIYYSQIVNDFQKGDIAEGYSVSREKKESFPLTVTSAQKNPTAFYLCASSIDIAGGNYNEQFFGPGTRLTVL.

This clone was counted a single time. The genes are TRBV27 and TRBJ2-7; possibly TRBD1 for D (5 bases). Germline loops: CDR1 MNHEY, CDR2 SMNVEV (reference sequence). The CDR3 consists of 16 residues. Between the trimmed V and J ends, which lost 6 bases and 2 bases, there was a span of 20 bases. CDR3 in DNA: TGTGCCAGCAGGGGGCCGCCGAGCCACCCCCCCTACGAGCAGTACTTC. Protein: CASRGPPSHPPYEQYF.

The chain combines TRBV19 with TRBJ1-2; TRBD1 matches 9 bases. The CDR3 totals 14 residues. Germline CDR1 and CDR2: LNHDA and SQIVND (reference sequence). V gave up 8 bases and J gave up 2 bases; unmatched junction bases: 6. The CDR3 reads CASLLGQGNYGYTF. The CDR3 DNA follows: TGTGCCAGTCTCCTTGGACAGGGGAACTATGGCTACACCTTC. Drawing the rest from reference TRBV19 and TRBJ1-2, the complete variable domain is DGGITQSPKYLFRKEGQNVTLSCEQNLNHDAMYWYRQDPGQGLRLIYYSQIVNDFQKGDIAEGYSVSREKKESFPLTVTSAQKNPTAFYLCASLLGQGNYGYTFGSGTRLTVV.

The V call is TRBV29-1, the J call TRBJ2-5; D perhaps matches TRBD1 (5 bases). Trimming pared 1 base from V and 5 bases from J, leaving 11 bases between. CDR1 SQVTM and CDR2 ANQGSEA come from the germline V gene. The CDR3 runs to 13 residues. This chain's CDR3 is CSVEGGYRETQYF. The DNA of the CDR3 is TGCAGCGTTGAAGGGGGCTACCGGGAGACCCAGTACTTC. The full variable domain, rest sourced from reference TRBV29-1 and TRBJ2-5, is SAVISQKPSRDICQRGTSLTIQCQVDSQVTMMFWYRQQPGQSLTLIATANQGSEATYESGFVIDKFPISRPNLTFSTLTVSNMSPEDSSIYLCSVEGGYRETQYFGPGTRLLVL.

The chain has TRBV4-1 and TRBJ2-7; possible D gene TRBD1, 5 bases. The CDR3 is made up of 15 amino acids. The V gene lost 2 bases and the J gene lost 3 bases, with 14 bases spanning the gap. Per the germline V gene, CDR1 is MGHRA and CDR2 is YSYEKL. For the CDR3, the DNA is TGCGCCAGCAGCCAAAGGGGTAGCAGCTTCTACGAGCAGTACTTC. Its protein is CASSQRGSSFYEQYF.

The rearrangement uses TRBV11-3 and TRBJ1-1; D not resolved. V lost 1 base and J 6 bases, leaving 6 bases between the germline ends. CDR1 is SGHNT, CDR2 YENEEA, per germline. The CDR3 consists of 12 residues. The CDR3: CASSLGAAEAFF. The CDR3 coding sequence is TGTGCCAGCAGCTTAGGAGCAGCTGAAGCTTTCTTT.

This chain uses TRBV11-1 with TRBJ1-1, with D maybe TRBD1 (5 bases). V was trimmed by 4 bases and J by 8 bases, leaving 8 bases between them. Germline V gene sequence: CDR1 SGHAT, CDR2 FQDESV (reference sequence). This CDR3 region has 11 residues. The CDR3 DNA follows: TGTGCCAGCAGCTCACCAGGGGAAGCTTTCTTT. Translated, it gives CASSSPGEAFF.

This chain links TRBV6-4 with TRBJ1-1; TRBD1 aligns across 10 bases. This CDR3 contains 14 residues. CDR1 MRHNA and CDR2 SNTAGT come from the germline V gene. Trimming removed 2 bases from V and 8 bases from J; junction bases left unmatched: 5. CDR3 sequence: CASSDTTGGQEAFF. The CDR3 coding sequence is TGTGCCAGCAGTGACACGACAGGGGGCCAAGAAGCTTTCTTT.

V gene TRBV29-1 combines with J gene TRBJ2-2; 13 bases align to TRBD2. After removal of 6 bases from V and 6 bases from J, the junction contained 4 bases not matched to a gene. This CDR3 is built from 14 residues. Per the germline V gene, CDR1 is SQVTM and CDR2 is ANQGSEA. The CDR3 sequence: CSVRTSGGAGELFF. The CDR3 region has the DNA TGCAGCGTCAGGACTAGCGGGGGAGCCGGGGAGCTGTTTTTT.

This chain joins TRBV12-3 or TRBV12-4 and TRBJ1-2; D may be TRBD1 (5 bases). Deletions cut 7 bases from V and 12 bases from J, with 21 bases between. The CDR3 length is 13 residues. CDR3 sequence: CASTSGTAGFNTF. CDR3 nucleotides: TGTGCCAGCACCTCAGGGACCGCCGGCTTTAACACCTTC.

The chain has TRBV11-3 and TRBJ2-5; 10 bases agree with TRBD1. Germline loops: CDR1 SGHNT, CDR2 YENEEA. The CDR3 extends over 15 amino acids. V dropped 6 bases and J dropped 5; count of bases not matched to a gene: 9. CDR3 protein: CASSPGQGRRETQYF. CDR3 coding DNA: TGTGCCAGCAGTCCGGGACAGGGGCGCCGGGAGACCCAGTACTTC.

The V gene is TRBV20-1, the J gene TRBJ1-1; D perhaps matches TRBD1 (5 bases). V was pared by 6 bases and J by 4 bases, with 18 bases between. The CDR3 covers 14 residues. CDR1 is DFQATT and CDR2 is SNEGSKA in the germline V gene (reference sequence). The CDR3 DNA reads as TGCAGTGCGAGTACCCAGGGACCCTTCACTGAAGCTTTCTTT. This codes for CSASTQGPFTEAFF.

The rearrangement uses TRBV4-3 and TRBJ2-7; the match to TRBD2 covers 13 bases. CDR1 and CDR2 (germline): LGHNA, YSLEER. The length of the CDR3 is 15 residues. V shed 1 base, J shed 6 bases, and the junction held 3 bases outside the gene matches. The DNA for the CDR3 is TGCGCCAGCAGCCAAGGACTAGCGGGAGGAGTCGAGCAGTACTTC. It translates to CASSQGLAGGVEQYF.

The rearrangement joins TRBV27 to TRBJ1-5; no definite D call. The ends were cut back, 5 bases at V and 11 bases at J, with 16 bases in the middle. CDR1 and CDR2 from the germline V gene are MNHEY and SMNVEV (reference sequence). This CDR3 has 13 amino acids. The CDR3 is CASSPDGEQAQHF. The CDR3 region has the DNA TGTGCCAGCAGTCCGGACGGAGAACAAGCCCAGCATTTT.

The J gene is TRBJ1-1, the V gene TRBV27, with TRBD1 as a possible D gene (5 bases). The CDR3 extends over 13 amino acids. Germline CDR1 MNHEY, CDR2 SMNVEV (reference sequence). Trimming pared 6 bases from V and 4 bases from J, leaving 12 bases between. The CDR3 is CASSLRGSTEAFF. The CDR3 DNA reads as TGTGCCAGCAGCCTTCGGGGGAGCACTGAAGCTTTCTTT.